These T cell receptor beta chains were read from a single sample in a study of blood T cell repertoires in COVID-19. Sequencing used immunoSEQ multiplex PCR; TCRdb keeps in-frame clones, though not all of them. The sample has 150,000 to 250,000 clones, 80% to 85% seen once; the top ten hold around 7.5%. The specimen sequenced was PBMCs or T cells enriched from blood (not recorded which). Receptors originate from a man in his forties who had recovered from COVID-19. The conserved cysteine and the conserved F or W are not part of the CDR3 here.

j_call	v_call	cdr3_aa
TRBJ2-1	TRBV5-1	ASSLAGGHGYNEQF
TRBJ1-2	TRBV7-9	ASSLVLQGNGYT
TRBJ1-1	TRBV7-9	ASSSVPGQGATEAF
TRBJ1-3	TRBV6-4	ASSARGQGAISGNTIY
TRBJ2-2	TRBV11-3	ASSPITGEVAGELF
TRBJ2-3	TRBV7-9	ASSQWASGATDTQY
TRBJ1-5	TRBV2	ASSERGQIFSNQPQH
TRBJ2-5	TRBV14	ASSQGVTGGFQETQY
TRBJ2-7	TRBV7-9	ASSFQGSGGEQY
TRBJ2-1	TRBV7-3	ASSLSDSSYNEQF
TRBJ1-1	TRBV30	AWSANRDRGFGNTEAF
TRBJ1-4	TRBV3-1/TRBV3-2	ASSTNTGVKLF
TRBJ2-2	TRBV5-1	ASSPKGLQANTGELF
TRBJ2-1	TRBV4-2	ASSQVGGSPNEQF
TRBJ2-7	TRBV15	ATSRDRYEQY
TRBJ1-2	TRBV9	ASTPPSRGYGYT
TRBJ1-2	TRBV28	ASSWGLTGGYYGYT
TRBJ1-5	TRBV19	ASSPSGTGWNQPQH
TRBJ1-1	TRBV12-5	ASALNPGGRGPFMNTEAF
TRBJ2-7	TRBV28	ASSWWVGAVYEQY
TRBJ1-1	TRBV5-8	ASRFRGIEAF
TRBJ2-7	TRBV2	ASSLGHVSGPYEQY
TRBJ2-1	TRBV6-1	ASSEARSGGIHNEQF
TRBJ1-3	TRBV4-1	ASSQHQERGNTIY
TRBJ1-5	TRBV7-2	ASSPRQGSHSNQPQH
TRBJ2-7	TRBV5-1	ASSRDIRSYEQY
TRBJ1-1	TRBV5-1	ASSPDGVNTEAF
TRBJ2-3	TRBV19	ASSIPTAGGNTQY
TRBJ1-3	TRBV6-1	ASSEVEVVSGNTIY
TRBJ2-7	TRBV14	ASSPWNRGPPYEQY
TRBJ1-4	TRBV7-2	ASSPDRDLAKLF
TRBJ1-1	TRBV6-6	ASSLLPGQGAF
TRBJ2-5	TRBV7-2	ASSFNGAQETQY
TRBJ2-2	TRBV6-1	ASSEAPEPSGELF
TRBJ2-1	TRBV5-1	ASSLSGGSYNEQF
TRBJ2-3	TRBV19	ASSPHSGASTDTQY